Each of the 18 T cell receptor beta chains below was sequenced from the same sample in a study of blood T cells in healthy people across ages. Through a sample-barcoded 5' primer and a J-beta primer mix, a second PCR was run for 7 to 11 cycles. Using its own MiXCR run on the 5' RACE reads, TCRdb lists one record per CDR3 protein. The data contain roughly 2 million distinct CDR3 sequences, around half of them singletons. Sequences were obtained from blood. The receptors were sampled from a middle-aged woman in good health.

In this sample, this clonotype turned up a few times. The chain couples TRBV20-1 to TRBJ1-5; D unresolved. The CDR3 totals 12 residues. V was pared by 5 bases and J by 1 base, with 6 bases between. The germline CDR1 and CDR2 sequences are DFQATT and SNEGSKA (reference sequence). CDR3 sequence reads: CSAALSNQPQHF. The CDR3 bases are TGCAGTGCTGCCCTGAGCAATCAGCCCCAGCATTTT.

CDR3 region: CSASERGGQETQFF. DNA of the CDR3: TGCAGTGCTAGTGAGCGGGGGGGCCAAGAGACCCAGTTCTTC. The chain combines TRBV20-1 with TRBJ2-5, with TRBD2 identical over 10 bases. The last part of the DNA fits TRBJ2-1 better; the J call may be wrong. Germline V gene lookup returns CDR1 DFQATT and CDR2 SNEGSKA (reference sequence). CDR3 length: 14 residues.

The chain combines TRBV9 with TRBJ2-3; D gene uncertain. With 6 bases removed from V and 2 bases from J, the gap between germline ends came to 7 bases. Germline V CDR1 and CDR2: SGDLS, YYNGEE. The CDR3 runs to 12 residues. DNA of the CDR3: TGTGCCAGCACCCCGCTCACAGATACGCAGTATTTT. Translation gives CASTPLTDTQYF.

The chain links TRBV29-1 to TRBJ2-1; TRBD2 is a possible D gene (5 bases). CDR1 and CDR2 (germline): SQVTM, ANQGSEA. The CDR3 totals 12 residues. With 4 bases removed from V and 6 bases from J, the gap between germline ends came to 10 bases. The CDR3 sequence: CSVGSSGNEQFF. DNA for the CDR3: TGCAGCGTTGGATCCAGCGGCAATGAGCAGTTCTTC.

Only a few counts were recorded for this clonotype. This chain connects TRBV7-9 to TRBJ2-3; possibly TRBD2 for D (6 bases). Germline CDR1 SEHNR, CDR2 FQNEAQ (reference sequence). This CDR3 is 14 amino acids long. Deletions cut 5 bases from V and 4 bases from J, with 13 bases between. In DNA, the CDR3 is TGTGCCAGCAGCCCCCCGGGAGCCGCAGATACGCAGTATTTT. This codes for CASSPPGAADTQYF.

This chain connects TRBV7-9 to TRBJ2-7; D possibly corresponds to TRBD1 (6 bases). This CDR3 region has 15 residues. V shed 9 bases and J shed 0 bases, with 18 bases lying between them. Germline V CDR1 and CDR2: SEHNR, FQNEAQ (reference sequence). This CDR3 reads CARIQGAAGSYEQYF. The CDR3 nucleotides read TGTGCCAGGATACAGGGCGCAGCCGGCTCCTACGAGCAGTACTTC.

The chain couples TRBV7-2 to TRBJ1-1; D is ambiguous. Germline loops: CDR1 SGHTA, CDR2 FQGNSA. V lost 1 base and J lost 7, with 10 bases in between. The CDR3 is 13 residues long. CDR3: CASSLELGREAFF. DNA for the CDR3: TGTGCCAGCAGCTTAGAGTTAGGGCGTGAAGCTTTCTTT. The variable domain in full, with the rest retrieved from reference TRBV7-2 and TRBJ1-1, is GAGVSQSPSNKVTEKGKDVELRCDPISGHTALYWYRQSLGQGLEFLIYFQGNSAPDKSGLPSDRFSAERTGGSVSTLTIQRTQQEDSAVYLCASSLELGREAFFGQGTRLTVV.

This clonotype was counted only a few times. The V gene is TRBV29-1, the J gene TRBJ2-5; 7 bases are shared with TRBD1. In germline, CDR1 is SQVTM, CDR2 ANQGSEA. V was pared by 3 bases and J by 4 bases, with 8 bases of the junction left unmatched. This CDR3 has 14 amino acids. CDR3 protein: CSVEVYRGRETQYF. DNA for the CDR3: TGCAGCGTTGAGGTCTACAGGGGACGAGAGACCCAGTACTTC.

This chain uses TRBV20-1 with TRBJ2-1, with TRBD2 matching 8 bases. V was pared by 0 bases and J by 4 bases, with 11 bases of the junction left unmatched. This CDR3 spans 17 amino acids. Germline lookup yields CDR1 DFQATT and CDR2 SNEGSKA (reference sequence). CDR3 DNA sequence: TGCAGTGCTAGAGATCCTGTGGGAGCGGGGGTTTACAATGAGCAGTTCTTC. This gives the protein CSARDPVGAGVYNEQFF.

The V call is TRBV5-1, the J call TRBJ2-1; a weak D match, TRBD2 (7 bases). CDR3 size: 11 residues. From germline, CDR1 is SGHRS and CDR2 YFSETQ. Trimming pared 3 bases from V and 15 bases from J, leaving 13 bases between. CDR3 sequence reads: CASSSGGIRFF. DNA for the CDR3: TGCGCCAGCAGCTCGGGGGGCATACGGTTCTTC.

V and J are TRBV29-1 and TRBJ1-2; weak D call: TRBD1 (5 bases). Germline loops: CDR1 SQVTM, CDR2 ANQGSEA. The V and J ends lost 3 bases and 5 bases respectively, with 13 bases between them. This CDR3 region has 13 residues. The CDR3 DNA reads as TGCAGCGTTGATGGGTCAGGGTCTTATGGCTACACCTTC. Protein product: CSVDGSGSYGYTF. Full variable domain (remainder filled in from reference TRBV29-1 and TRBJ1-2): SAVISQKPSRDICQRGTSLTIQCQVDSQVTMMFWYRQQPGQSLTLIATANQGSEATYESGFVIDKFPISRPNLTFSTLTVSNMSPEDSSIYLCSVDGSGSYGYTFGSGTRLTVV.

The chain is built from TRBV5-1 and TRBJ2-1; 13 bases fit TRBD2. The CDR3 consists of 16 residues. From germline, CDR1 is SGHRS and CDR2 YFSETQ. Germline trimming cut 6 bases from V and 9 bases from J; bases unmatched to any gene: 12. The CDR3 sequence: CASIGLAGVGSGEQFF. CDR3 in DNA: TGCGCCAGCATTGGACTAGCGGGGGTCGGGTCCGGTGAGCAGTTCTTC.

This clonotype was counted a few times. The V gene is TRBV20-1, the J gene TRBJ2-7, with D unclear. CDR1 and CDR2 (germline): DFQATT, SNEGSKA (reference sequence). CDR3 length equals 13 residues. Deletions cut 2 bases from V and 2 bases from J, with 10 bases between. CDR3 sequence (DNA): TGCAGTGCTAGATCCCAGAGTCCCTACGAGCAGTACTTC. It codes for CSARSQSPYEQYF.

This chain connects TRBV6-5 to TRBJ2-3; D not resolved. The V and J ends lost 4 bases and 2 bases respectively, with 13 bases between them. CDR1 is MNHEY and CDR2 is SVGAGI in the germline V gene. CDR3 size: 15 residues. CDR3 DNA: TGTGCCAGCAGTTTCGGGCTAAGCTTCACAGATACGCAGTATTTT. This codes for CASSFGLSFTDTQYF.

On this clonotype itself: Just one base apart from a much larger clone, this may be a read error. The V call is TRBV7-2, the J call TRBJ2-1, with TRBD2 identical over 9 bases. In germline, CDR1 is SGHTA, CDR2 FQGNSA. Trimming removed 7 bases from V and 6 bases from J; junction bases left unmatched: 13. CDR3 length equals 16 residues. The CDR3: CASNSPLRGGINEQFF. CDR3 in DNA: TGTGCCAGCAACTCTCCCTTGCGGGGGGGTATCAATGAGCAGTTCTTC.

The chain employs TRBV20-1 and TRBJ2-4; a possible D gene is TRBD1 (6 bases). The CDR3 sequence is 14 residues long. Trimming stripped 3 bases from V and 1 base from J, with 10 bases between. From germline, CDR1 is DFQATT and CDR2 SNEGSKA (reference sequence). CDR3 amino acids: CSARTTGAKNIQYF. The CDR3 DNA follows: TGCAGTGCTAGGACTACAGGGGCCAAAAACATTCAGTACTTC.

This clonotype has a handful of counts. V usage is TRBV5-1 and J usage is TRBJ2-7; 8 bases align to TRBD2. The CDR3 covers 16 residues. The germline V gene encodes CDR1 SGHRS and CDR2 YFSETQ. The V gene end was trimmed by 2 bases and the J gene end by 1 base; junction bases not matched to a gene: 8. The chain's CDR3 is CASSFSAGAPSYEQYF. In DNA, the CDR3 is TGCGCCAGCAGCTTTTCAGCGGGGGCCCCATCCTACGAGCAGTACTTC.

The genes are TRBV24-1 and TRBJ2-5; a weak D match, TRBD1 (6 bases). Germline values: CDR1 KGHDR, CDR2 SFDVKD. This CDR3 is 17 amino acids long. V dropped 5 bases and J dropped 5 bases, with 23 bases sitting between them. The DNA for the CDR3 is TGTGCCACCAGTGGTAAGACAGGTAGAGGTCGTGTGGAGACCCAGTACTTC. Encoded protein: CATSGKTGRGRVETQYF.